Following are 31 T cell receptor beta chains from one sample sequenced in a study of OX40 agonist ivuxolimab in advanced cancers. Using immunoSEQ multiplex PCR, the repertoire was profiled, and TCRdb retains in-frame clones only, with some absent. The data contain about 150,000 clones, 90% to 95% of them seen just once; the ten biggest clones take up roughly 0.94%. Material: CD4+ or CD8+ T cells sorted from blood, obtained in a trial of the OX40 agonist ivuxolimab. The receptors come from an adult with an advanced solid tumor such as melanoma, head and neck, liver or kidney cancer.

The chain links TRBV6-5 to TRBJ1-2; TRBD1 is a possible D gene (6 bases). The CDR3 contains 12 residues. Trimming left V 10 bases short and J 7 bases short, with 16 bases between. Germline CDR1 is MNHEY and CDR2 is SVGAGI. CDR3 loop: CATRRGQGGYTF. CDR3 DNA: TGTGCCACTCGACGGGGGCAGGGTGGCTACACCTTC.

The genes are TRBV7-5 and TRBJ2-5; TRBD1, as called in the table, went unchecked against the DNA. TRBV7-5 is termed a pseudogene. The CDR3 length is 15 residues. The chain's CDR3 is CARSSPTGSRETQYF. In nucleotides, the CDR3 is TGTGCCAGAAGCTCGCCGACAGGGAGTCGGGAGACCCAGTACTTC.

V is TRBV18 and J is TRBJ1-2; D is uncertain. The V end was cut by 3 bases, the J end by 8 bases, with 16 bases between. This CDR3 is built from 14 residues. The germline gives CDR1 KGHSH, CDR2 LQKENI. This CDR3 is CASSPERLRVGYTF. The CDR3 DNA reads TGTGCCAGCTCACCCGAACGCCTTAGAGTCGGCTACACCTTC.

As regards this clone: Other nucleotide sequences from this sample produce the same CDR3. V usage is TRBV5-1 and J usage is TRBJ2-5; a weak D match, TRBD1 (6 bases). The V end was cut by 4 bases, the J end by 2 bases, with 9 bases between. Germline CDR1 reads SGHRS; CDR2 reads YFSETQ. The CDR3 is made up of 13 amino acids. CDR3 region: CASSPGTQETQYF. CDR3 DNA sequence: TGCGCCAGCAGCCCCGGGACACAAGAGACCCAGTACTTC.

This clone was seen just once. This chain joins TRBV12-2 and TRBJ2-7; TRBD1 is taken as the D call from the table, unchecked against the DNA. TRBV12-2 is recorded as a pseudogene. The CDR3 loop spans 16 amino acids. The CDR3 reads CASRPQRQAGDYEQYF. CDR3 coding DNA: TGTGCAAGTCGCCCACAACGACAGGCAGGGGACTACGAGCAGTACTTC.

The V call is TRBV2, the J call TRBJ2-4; TRBD2 might be the D (5 bases). Trimming took off 2 bases at V and 0 bases at J, with 17 bases between the two ends. CDR1 is SNHLY and CDR2 is FYNNEI in the germline V gene. The CDR3 runs 18 residues. The CDR3 region is CASSEKNGLSLAKNIQYF. The CDR3 DNA reads as TGTGCCAGCAGTGAAAAAAATGGACTTTCCCTAGCCAAAAACATTCAGTACTTC.

Points on this clone: A junction end diverges from the germline sequence, so it may reflect a read error. The V gene is TRBV18, the J gene TRBJ1-1; D unresolved. The V gene's germline CDR1 is KGHSH and CDR2 LQKENI. CDR3 length: 13 amino acids. In nucleotides, the CDR3 is TGTGCCAGCTCACCACAAAAGAACGCTGAAGCTTTCTTT. As protein: CASSPQKNAEAFF.

This chain connects TRBV6-4 to TRBJ1-6; D remains ambiguous. The ends were cut back, 1 base at V and 13 bases at J, with 17 bases in the middle. The CDR3 length is 15 residues. From germline, CDR1 is MRHNA and CDR2 SNTAGT. In DNA form, the CDR3 reads TGTGCCAGCAGTGACTTTCATCATCCCCTGTCGCCCCTCCACTTT. It codes for CASSDFHHPLSPLHF.

The rearrangement joins TRBV11-1 to TRBJ1-4, with D hard to call. Germline V lookup: CDR1 SGHAT, CDR2 FQDESV (reference sequence). CDR3 size: 17 residues. The germline V and J ends were trimmed by 2 bases and 0 bases, with 13 bases remaining between them. CDR3 coding DNA: TGTGCCAGCAGCTTACTAGACAAAAAAACAACTAATGAAAAACTGTTTTTT. It codes for CASSLLDKKTTNEKLFF.

The genes are TRBV6-5 and TRBJ2-7; the match to TRBD1 covers 10 bases. Germline-derived CDR1 and CDR2 are MNHEY and SVGAGI. The CDR3 contains 15 residues. V lost 2 bases, J lost 3 bases, and 4 bases stayed unmatched. The CDR3 protein is CASSYPGTGVYEQYF. CDR3 nucleotides: TGTGCCAGCAGTTACCCCGGGACAGGGGTCTACGAGCAGTACTTC.

The chain carries TRBV5-6 and TRBJ2-7; no clear D gene. Germline-derived CDR1 and CDR2 are SGHDT and YYEEEE. Trimming stripped 0 bases from V and 0 bases from J, with 10 bases between. The CDR3 contains 15 residues. CDR3 residues: CASSLVPRSSYEQYF. CDR3 bases: TGTGCCAGCAGCTTGGTCCCCCGGAGCTCCTACGAGCAGTACTTC. The full variable domain, in which reference TRBV5-6 and TRBJ2-7 provide the parts outside the CDR3, is DAGVTQSPTHLIKTRGQQVTLRCSPKSGHDTVSWYQQALGQGPQFIFQYYEEEERQRGNFPDRFSGHQFPNYSSELNVNALLLGDSALYLCASSLVPRSSYEQYFGPGTRLTVT.

The DNA for the CDR3 is TGTGCCAGCAGCCTAACCGGGATGAACACTGAAGCTTTCTTT. Translation: CASSLTGMNTEAFF. V usage is TRBV7-9 and J usage is TRBJ1-1; D gene ambiguous. The CDR3 extends over 14 amino acids. CDR1 is SEHNR, CDR2 FQNEAQ, per germline (reference sequence). Deletions cut 5 bases from V and 0 bases from J, with 10 bases between.

Here the CDR3 reads CRADLGLGYTF. CDR3 DNA: TGCAGAGCAGACCTTGGGCTTGGCTACACCTTC. The chain combines TRBV20-1 with TRBJ1-2; D not certain. In germline, CDR1 is DFQATT, CDR2 SNEGSKA (reference sequence). The CDR3 contains 11 residues.

V gene TRBV9 combines with J gene TRBJ2-2, with 10 bases aligning to TRBD1. CDR1 and CDR2 (germline): SGDLS, YYNGEE. The trim removed 4 bases at V and 4 bases at J, leaving 4 bases unmatched. This CDR3 contains 15 residues. The CDR3 loop reads CASSTGQGITGELFF. The CDR3 DNA reads TGTGCCAGCAGCACGGGACAGGGGATCACCGGGGAGCTGTTTTTT.

The chain has TRBV5-4 and TRBJ1-2, with D unresolved. This CDR3 has 13 amino acids. Trimming left V 2 bases short and J 4 bases short, with 9 bases between. Germline loops: CDR1 SGHNT, CDR2 YYREEE (reference sequence). The CDR3 loop is CASSLTAIYGYTF. The CDR3 DNA is TGTGCCAGCAGCTTAACAGCTATCTATGGCTACACCTTC.

The genes are TRBV5-1 and TRBJ1-6; unclear D gene. Trimming took 3 bases from V and 7 from J, leaving 14 bases between them. This CDR3 spans 15 amino acids. From germline, CDR1 is SGHRS and CDR2 YFSETQ. The CDR3 nucleotides are TGCGCCAGCAGCTACGAAATCTCGGGGAATTCACCCCTCCACTTT. Encoded protein: CASSYEISGNSPLHF.

Comments on this clone: The identical CDR3 is also encoded by other nucleotide sequences in the sample. The V gene is TRBV5-8, the J gene TRBJ2-4; the match to TRBD2 covers 13 bases. Per the germline V gene, CDR1 is SGHTS and CDR2 is YDEGEE. The CDR3 runs to 17 residues. V was pared by 4 bases and J by 2 bases, with 6 bases of the junction left unmatched. DNA for the CDR3: TGTGCCAGCAGCGCGGAACTAGCGGGGGGGCCCAAAAACATTCAGTACTTC. Protein product: CASSAELAGGPKNIQYF.

This chain uses TRBV20-1 with TRBJ2-5; no firm D call. The length of the CDR3 is 11 residues. With 2 bases removed from V and 9 bases from J, the gap between germline ends came to 10 bases. Germline V gives CDR1 DFQATT, CDR2 SNEGSKA (reference sequence). The DNA for the CDR3 is TGCAGTGCTAGACGTCTATCGGCCCAGTACTTC. Translation gives CSARRLSAQYF.

The genes are TRBV6-6 and TRBJ2-7; 8 bases are shared with TRBD1. Germline values: CDR1 MNHNY, CDR2 SVGAGI (reference sequence). V lost 5 bases and J lost 3; bases outside the gene matches: 6. The CDR3 runs to 14 residues. For the CDR3, the DNA is TGTGCCAGCAGTCCCCGGACAGGGAGCTACGAGCAGTACTTC. Its protein is CASSPRTGSYEQYF.

This clone came up once. The rearrangement uses TRBV7-6 and TRBJ2-7; 7 nucleotides align to TRBD1. Germline trimming cut 1 base from V and 4 bases from J; bases unmatched to any gene: 7. This CDR3 region has 15 residues. Germline V gene sequence: CDR1 SGHVS, CDR2 FNYEAQ. The CDR3 nucleotides are TGTGCCAGCAGCTTAGTGGCAGGGGGTGAATACGAGCAGTACTTC. It yields the protein CASSLVAGGEYEQYF.

The V gene is TRBV19, the J gene TRBJ1-5; D is uncertain. The V gene's germline CDR1 is LNHDA and CDR2 SQIVND (reference sequence). V was pared by 7 bases and J by 3 bases, with 10 bases between. The CDR3 spans 13 residues. CDR3 nucleotide sequence: TGTGCCAGTACGGGCGGGGACAATCAGCCCCAGCATTTT. Protein sequence: CASTGGDNQPQHF.

The chain has TRBV10-3 and TRBJ1-1; 8 bases line up with TRBD1. After removal of 7 bases from V and 4 bases from J, the junction contained 5 bases not matched to a gene. This CDR3 spans 13 amino acids. Germline V CDR1 and CDR2: ENHRY, SYGVKD. The CDR3 here is CAITRTGSTEAFF. CDR3 in DNA: TGTGCCATCACCCGGACAGGGAGCACTGAAGCTTTCTTT.

The chain couples TRBV28 to TRBJ2-3; 7 positions agree with TRBD2. The CDR3 consists of 15 residues. Germline assignment: CDR1 MDHEN and CDR2 SYDVKM. V lost 6 bases, J lost 1 base, and 7 bases stayed unmatched. The CDR3 coding sequence is TGTGCCAGCAGGACCGGCGGGGGTGGCACAGATACGCAGTATTTT. Its translation is CASRTGGGGTDTQYF.

In regard to this clone: Other DNA variants within this sample encode the same CDR3. The rearrangement uses TRBV7-8 and TRBJ2-2; TRBD2 aligns across 10 bases. Germline assignment: CDR1 SGHVS and CDR2 FQNEAQ. The CDR3 length is 16 residues. J was trimmed by 6 bases and V by 1 base; bases with no gene match: 5. The CDR3 coding sequence is TGTGCCAGCAGCTTAGGGGGACTAGCGACGCCCGGGGAGCTGTTTTTT. Protein sequence: CASSLGGLATPGELFF.

The CDR3 is CASSVVQGEGYTF. In nucleotides, the CDR3 is TGTGCCAGCAGCGTAGTCCAGGGCGAGGGCTACACCTTC. The V gene is TRBV9, the J gene TRBJ1-2; D might be TRBD1 (5 bases). Looked up from germline, CDR1 is SGDLS and CDR2 is YYNGEE. With 0 bases removed from V and 8 bases from J, the gap between germline ends came to 11 bases. This CDR3 is 13 amino acids long.

The V and J genes are TRBV5-4 and TRBJ1-1; perhaps TRBD1 as D (5 bases). This CDR3 has 18 residues. V was clipped by 4 bases and J by 1 base, with 23 bases between them. CDR1 is SGHNT, CDR2 YYREEE, per germline (reference sequence). The CDR3 here is CASSQILKLGERNTEAFF. CDR3 sequence (DNA): TGTGCCAGCAGCCAAATACTAAAGTTGGGGGAAAGGAACACTGAAGCTTTCTTT.

The rearrangement links TRBV5-5 to TRBJ1-3; TRBD1 matches 9 bases. Germline V lookup: CDR1 SGHKS, CDR2 YYEKEE (reference sequence). Trimming removed 1 base from V and 4 bases from J; junction bases left unmatched: 6. The CDR3 totals 16 residues. CDR3: CASSLTGGHGGNTIYF. In DNA form, the CDR3 reads TGTGCCAGCAGCTTGACAGGGGGCCATGGAGGAAACACCATATATTTT. Complete variable domain (other parts from reference TRBV5-5 and TRBJ1-3): DAGVTQSPTHLIKTRGQQVTLRCSPISGHKSVSWYQQVLGQGPQFIFQYYEKEERGRGNFPDRFSARQFPNYSSELNVNALLLGDSALYLCASSLTGGHGGNTIYFGEGSWLTVV.

This chain links TRBV19 with TRBJ1-2, with 11 bases matching TRBD1. CDR3 length equals 18 residues. Germline V gene sequence: CDR1 LNHDA, CDR2 SQIVND (reference sequence). V lost 0 bases to trimming and J lost 0 bases; unmatched junction nucleotides: 6. CDR3 sequence: CASSIDGQGAPSNYGYTF. The DNA for the CDR3 is TGTGCCAGTAGTATAGACGGACAGGGGGCCCCCTCTAACTATGGCTACACCTTC.

The chain couples TRBV4-3 to TRBJ2-7, with D perhaps TRBD1 or TRBD2 (5 bases each). V lost 3 bases and J lost 4, with 7 bases in between. CDR1 is LGHNA, CDR2 YSLEER, per germline. This CDR3 region has 12 residues. CDR3 loop: CASSQGVYEQYF. The CDR3 nucleotides are TGCGCCAGCAGCCAGGGGGTATACGAGCAGTACTTC.

The J gene is TRBJ2-7, the V gene TRBV4-2, with 7 bases that match TRBD1. V dropped 4 bases and J dropped 3; count of bases not matched to a gene: 6. The CDR3 contains 14 residues. The germline CDR1 and CDR2 sequences are LGHNA and YNFKEQ. The DNA of the CDR3 is TGTGCCAGCAGCCTCCCGACAGGGAACTACGAGCAGTACTTC. Protein sequence: CASSLPTGNYEQYF.

The gene calls are TRBV30 and TRBJ1-1; D remains ambiguous. From germline, CDR1 is GTSNPN and CDR2 SVGIG (reference sequence). Between the trimmed V and J ends, which lost 0 bases and 1 base, there was a span of 15 bases. The CDR3 sequence is 16 residues long. The CDR3 sequence: CAWSVQGRVRNTEAFF. In DNA, the CDR3 is TGTGCCTGGAGTGTACAAGGGCGGGTGAGGAACACTGAAGCTTTCTTT.